This T cell receptor (beta chain) comes out of a study of T cells in Graves' hyperthyroidism and ophthalmopathy. General study points: The majority of expanded thyroid clonotypes above 0.001 also appeared in blood.

The TCR beta CDR3 regions underwent amplification using RNA transcripts as the source. Primed by the HTBI set, a first-round RT-PCR was run on the TCR CDR3. TCRdb analysed the multiplex PCR reads with MiXCR anew, one entry per CDR3 protein. The sample includes about 530,000 distinct CDR3 sequences, under 20% of them seen just once. About this clonotype: Its antigen is currently unknown.

Isolation of PBMCs was performed on 9.5 to 10 ml fresh peripheral blood. The CDR3 spans 17 residues. Germline V CDR1 and CDR2: ENHRY, SYGVKD. V dropped 2 bases and J dropped 6; count of bases not matched to a gene: 12. The sequenced sample consisted of blood. V and J are TRBV10-3 and TRBJ2-1; TRBD1 agrees at 8 bases. This TCR was recovered from a young woman with Graves' ophthalmopathy. This CDR3 reads CAISETQDRGYRNEQFF. Written as DNA, the CDR3 is TGTGCCATCAGTGAGACCCAAGACAGGGGATATCGCAATGAGCAGTTCTTC.